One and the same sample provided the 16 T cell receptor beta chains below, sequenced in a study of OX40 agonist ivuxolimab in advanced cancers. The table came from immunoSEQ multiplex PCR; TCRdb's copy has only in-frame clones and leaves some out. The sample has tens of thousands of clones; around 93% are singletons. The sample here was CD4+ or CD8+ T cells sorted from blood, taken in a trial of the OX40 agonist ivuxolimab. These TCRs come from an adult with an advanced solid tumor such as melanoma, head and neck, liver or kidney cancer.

DNA of the CDR3: TGTGCCAGCGGGGGGGCCCGGGGGGCGTCGGATCAGCCCCAGCATTTT. Amino acids: CASGGARGASDQPQHF. The chain is built from TRBV27 and TRBJ1-5, with a possible D match to TRBD1 (6 bases). Germline lookup yields CDR1 MNHEY and CDR2 SMNVEV (reference sequence). The V end was cut by 8 bases, the J end by 5 bases, with 22 bases between. CDR3 length: 16 residues.

The CDR3 DNA reads TGTGCCAGCAGCTTATTGAGGACAAGCTCCTACGAGCAGTACTTC. It yields the protein CASSLLRTSSYEQYF. The chain has TRBV7-9 and TRBJ2-7; TRBD1 is a possible D gene (5 bases). V lost 2 bases to trimming and J lost 0 bases, with 11 bases between them. Germline V lookup: CDR1 SEHNR, CDR2 FQNEAQ (reference sequence). The CDR3 totals 15 residues.

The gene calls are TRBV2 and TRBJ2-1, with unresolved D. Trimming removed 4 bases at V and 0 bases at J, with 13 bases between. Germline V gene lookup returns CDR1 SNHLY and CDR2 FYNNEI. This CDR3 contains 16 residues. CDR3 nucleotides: TGTGCCAGCAGTGTGGTCTACCGGAGCTCCTACAATGAGCAGTTCTTC. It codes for CASSVVYRSSYNEQFF.

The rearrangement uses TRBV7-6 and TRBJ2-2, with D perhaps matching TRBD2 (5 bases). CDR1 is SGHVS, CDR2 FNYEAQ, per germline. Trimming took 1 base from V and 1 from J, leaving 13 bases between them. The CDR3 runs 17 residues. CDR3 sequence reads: CASSLGGGPQNTGELFF. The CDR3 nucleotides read TGTGCCAGCAGCTTAGGTGGCGGGCCCCAGAACACCGGGGAGCTGTTTTTT. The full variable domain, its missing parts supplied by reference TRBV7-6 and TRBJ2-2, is GAGVSQSPRYKVTKRGQDVALRCDPISGHVSLYWYRQALGQGPEFLTYFNYEAQQDKSGLPNDRFSAERPEGSISTLTIQRTEQRDSAMYRCASSLGGGPQNTGELFFGEGSRLTVL.

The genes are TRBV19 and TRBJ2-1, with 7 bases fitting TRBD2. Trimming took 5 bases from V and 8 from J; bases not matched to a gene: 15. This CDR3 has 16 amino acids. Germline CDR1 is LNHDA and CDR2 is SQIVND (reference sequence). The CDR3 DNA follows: TGTGCCAGTAGTTTCCTCCCCCTAGCGGTTAAGCATGAGCAGTTCTTC. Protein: CASSFLPLAVKHEQFF.

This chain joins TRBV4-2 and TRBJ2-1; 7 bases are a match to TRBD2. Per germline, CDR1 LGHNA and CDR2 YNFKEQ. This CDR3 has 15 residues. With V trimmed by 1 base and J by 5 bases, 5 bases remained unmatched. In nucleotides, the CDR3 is TGTGCCAGCAGCCAAGTAGCTAGCGGAGACAATGAGCAGTTCTTC. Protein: CASSQVASGDNEQFF.

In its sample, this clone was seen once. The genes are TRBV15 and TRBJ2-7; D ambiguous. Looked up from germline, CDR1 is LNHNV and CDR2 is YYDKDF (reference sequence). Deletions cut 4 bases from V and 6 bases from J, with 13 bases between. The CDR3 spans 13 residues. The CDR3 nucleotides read TGTGCCACCAGCATCGCGGAATCGGGCGAGCAGTACTTC. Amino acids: CATSIAESGEQYF.

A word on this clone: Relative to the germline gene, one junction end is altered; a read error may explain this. CDR3 DNA sequence: TGTGCCAGCTGTTATAACGTCGATGAGCAGTTCTTC. It yields the protein CASCYNVDEQFF. This chain connects TRBV6-6 to TRBJ2-1, with no clear D. The CDR3 runs 12 residues. CDR1 and CDR2 (germline): MNHNY, SVGAGI (reference sequence).

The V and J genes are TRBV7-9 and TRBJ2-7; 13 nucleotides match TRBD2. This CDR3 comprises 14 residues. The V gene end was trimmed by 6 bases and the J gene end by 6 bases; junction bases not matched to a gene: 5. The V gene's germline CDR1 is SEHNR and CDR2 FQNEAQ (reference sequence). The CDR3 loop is CASSRTSGRLEQYF. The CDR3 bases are TGTGCCAGCAGTCGGACTAGCGGGAGACTCGAGCAGTACTTC. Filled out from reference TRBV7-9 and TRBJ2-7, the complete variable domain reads DTGVSQNPRHKITKRGQNVTFRCDPISEHNRLYWYRQTLGQGPEFLTYFQNEAQLEKSRLLSDRFSAERPKGSFSTLEIQRTEQGDSAMYLCASSRTSGRLEQYFGPGTRLTVT.

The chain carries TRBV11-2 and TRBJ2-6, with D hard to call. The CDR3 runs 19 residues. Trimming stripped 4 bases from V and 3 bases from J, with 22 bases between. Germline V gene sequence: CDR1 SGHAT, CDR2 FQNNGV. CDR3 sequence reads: CASSSLAVVGTYGANVLTF. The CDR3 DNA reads TGTGCCAGCAGCTCCCTGGCAGTAGTTGGCACTTATGGGGCCAACGTCCTGACTTTC.

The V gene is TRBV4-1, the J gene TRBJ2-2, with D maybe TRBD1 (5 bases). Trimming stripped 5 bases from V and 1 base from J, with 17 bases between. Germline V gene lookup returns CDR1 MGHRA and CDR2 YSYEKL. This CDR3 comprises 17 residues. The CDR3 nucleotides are TGCGCCAGCAGCTTACCCCCCAGGGTGTGGAACACCGGGGAGCTGTTTTTT. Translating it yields CASSLPPRVWNTGELFF.

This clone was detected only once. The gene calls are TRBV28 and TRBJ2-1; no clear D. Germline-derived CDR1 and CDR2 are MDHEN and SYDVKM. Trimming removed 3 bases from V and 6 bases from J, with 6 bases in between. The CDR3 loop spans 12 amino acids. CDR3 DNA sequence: TGTGCCAGCAGTTTGATCCTCAATGAGCAGTTCTTC. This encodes CASSLILNEQFF.

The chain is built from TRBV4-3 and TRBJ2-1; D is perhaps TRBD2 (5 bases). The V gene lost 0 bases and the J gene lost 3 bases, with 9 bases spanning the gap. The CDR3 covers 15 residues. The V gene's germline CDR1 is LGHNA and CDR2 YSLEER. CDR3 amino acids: CASSQDLAGYNEQFF. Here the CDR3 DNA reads TGCGCCAGCAGCCAAGATCTGGCGGGCTACAATGAGCAGTTCTTC.

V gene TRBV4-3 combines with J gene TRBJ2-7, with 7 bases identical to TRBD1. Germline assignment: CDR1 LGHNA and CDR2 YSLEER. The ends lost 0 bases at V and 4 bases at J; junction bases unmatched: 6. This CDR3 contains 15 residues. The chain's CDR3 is CASSQDANRGYEQYF. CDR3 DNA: TGCGCCAGCAGCCAAGATGCAAACAGGGGTTACGAGCAGTACTTC.

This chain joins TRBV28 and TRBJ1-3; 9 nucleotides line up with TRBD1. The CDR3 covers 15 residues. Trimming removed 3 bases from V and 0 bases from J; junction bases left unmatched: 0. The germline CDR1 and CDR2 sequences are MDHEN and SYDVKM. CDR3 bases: TGTGCCAGCAGTTTGACAGGGGGCTCTGGAAACACCATATATTTT. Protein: CASSLTGGSGNTIYF.

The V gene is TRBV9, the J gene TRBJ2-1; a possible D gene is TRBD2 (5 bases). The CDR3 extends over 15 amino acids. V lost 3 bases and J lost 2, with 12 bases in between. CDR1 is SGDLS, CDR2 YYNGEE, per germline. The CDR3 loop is CASSDGLAPYNEQFF. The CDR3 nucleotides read TGTGCCAGCAGCGACGGACTGGCACCCTACAATGAGCAGTTCTTC. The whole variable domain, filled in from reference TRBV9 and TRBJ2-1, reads DSGVTQTPKHLITATGQRVTLRCSPRSGDLSVYWYQQSLDQGLQFLIQYYNGEERAKGNILERFSAQQFPDLHSELNLSSLELGDSALYFCASSDGLAPYNEQFFGPGTRLTVL.